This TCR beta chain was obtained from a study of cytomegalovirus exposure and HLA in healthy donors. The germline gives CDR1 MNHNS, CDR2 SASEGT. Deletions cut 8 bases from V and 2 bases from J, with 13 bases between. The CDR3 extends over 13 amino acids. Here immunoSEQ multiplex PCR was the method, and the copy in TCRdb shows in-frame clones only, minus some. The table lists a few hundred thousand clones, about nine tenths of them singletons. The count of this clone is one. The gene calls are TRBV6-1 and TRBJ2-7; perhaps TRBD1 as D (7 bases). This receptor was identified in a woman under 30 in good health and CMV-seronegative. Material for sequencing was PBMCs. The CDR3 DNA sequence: TGTGCCAGCTGGGGGGACAGCCCCTACGAGCAGTACTTC. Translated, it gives CASWGDSPYEQYF.